The 30 T cell receptor beta chains reported below all come from one sample, sequenced in a study of blood T cell repertoires in COVID-19. Measured with immunoSEQ multiplex PCR; TCRdb has only the in-frame clones, and not every one. The data contain 200,000 to 250,000 clones, around 83% of them singletons. The sequenced sample was peripheral blood. Every receptor here comes from a young man who had recovered from COVID-19.

This chain joins TRBV3-1 (or the pseudogene TRBV3-2) and TRBJ2-2; 11 bases match TRBD2. Losses at the gene ends were 4 bases for V and 0 bases for J; bases not matched to a gene: 1. The CDR3 loop spans 16 amino acids. Germline V CDR1 and CDR2: LGHDT, YNNKEL (reference sequence). In nucleotides, the CDR3 is TGTGCCAGCAGCCCGGGACTAGCGGCGAACACCGGGGAGCTGTTTTTT. Translation: CASSPGLAANTGELFF.

About this clone: A much larger clone lies a single base off, so this may be a read error. The chain carries TRBV3-1 (or the pseudogene TRBV3-2) and TRBJ1-4; D perhaps matches TRBD1 (6 bases). Germline loops: CDR1 LGHDT, CDR2 YNNKEL (reference sequence). The length of the CDR3 is 16 residues. Trimming cost V 0 bases and J 8 bases, with 16 bases left between them. This CDR3 reads CASSQEAGTGPEKLFF. Written as DNA, the CDR3 is TGTGCCAGCAGCCAAGAGGCTGGCACAGGGCCCGAAAAACTGTTTTTT.

This chain links TRBV11-3 with TRBJ2-5, with D perhaps matching TRBD1 (5 bases). The CDR3 is 13 amino acids. In germline, CDR1 is SGHNT, CDR2 YENEEA. V lost 3 bases and J lost 3, with 8 bases in between. Here the CDR3 reads CASSLTAKETQYF. CDR3 coding DNA: TGTGCCAGCAGCTTGACAGCCAAAGAGACCCAGTACTTC.

CDR3 in amino acids: CASSGQSPGETQYF. The CDR3 nucleotides read TGCGCCAGCAGCGGACAGTCCCCTGGGGAGACCCAGTACTTC. The rearrangement uses TRBV5-1 and TRBJ2-5, with D maybe TRBD1 (6 bases). The CDR3 length is 14 residues. V lost 4 bases and J 5 bases, leaving 15 bases between the germline ends. Germline CDR1 is SGHRS and CDR2 is YFSETQ.

This clone was counted only a few times. The sample holds other DNA sequences that translate to the same CDR3. The gene calls are TRBV29-1 and TRBJ2-5; the match to TRBD1 covers 10 bases. The germline CDR1 and CDR2 sequences are SQVTM and ANQGSEA. The length of the CDR3 is 13 residues. The ends lost 6 bases at V and 2 bases at J; junction bases unmatched: 3. In nucleotides, the CDR3 is TGCAGCGTGGACAGGGGGGAACAAGAGACCCAGTACTTC. Translated, it gives CSVDRGEQETQYF.

The CDR3 is CASRTQVAGELFF. CDR3 in DNA: TGTGCCAGCAGAACCCAGGTAGCCGGGGAGCTGTTTTTT. V usage is TRBV5-4 and J usage is TRBJ2-2; no clear D gene. Germline lookup yields CDR1 SGHNT and CDR2 YYREEE (reference sequence). The CDR3 spans 13 residues. V dropped 5 bases and J dropped 6 bases, with 11 bases sitting between them.

The gene calls are TRBV14 and TRBJ1-4; 8 positions match TRBD1. The CDR3 is 15 amino acids. The germline V gene has CDR1 SGHDN and CDR2 FVKESK. Trimming took 1 base from V and 6 from J; bases not matched to a gene: 4. CDR3 protein: CASSQVETGDEKLFF. CDR3 DNA: TGTGCCAGCAGCCAAGTTGAGACAGGGGATGAAAAACTGTTTTTT.

This clone was seen only once. The chain combines TRBV7-6 with TRBJ2-7; TRBD1 matches at 9 bases. The CDR3 consists of 12 residues. The germline V gene encodes CDR1 SGHVS and CDR2 FNYEAQ. The V and J ends lost 6 bases and 3 bases, in that order; junction bases with no gene match: 0. CDR3 sequence: CASRTGGYEQYV. The DNA for the CDR3 is TGTGCCAGCAGGACAGGGGGCTACGAGCAGTACGTC.

This clone has only one observation. The rearrangement links TRBV7-9 to TRBJ2-1, with 10 bases matching TRBD2. The J segment lost 6 bases and the V segment lost 7 bases, leaving 9 bases of the junction unmatched. CDR3 length: 15 amino acids. Germline V lookup: CDR1 SEHNR, CDR2 FQNEAQ (reference sequence). The CDR3 DNA reads as TGTGCCAGCAACGAAAGCCCTAGCGGGGGCAATGAGCAGTTCTTC. It is translated as CASNESPSGGNEQFF.

The chain joins TRBV24-1 to TRBJ2-3; the D is unclear. Germline-derived CDR1 and CDR2 are KGHDR and SFDVKD. The CDR3 sequence is 11 residues long. With 6 bases removed from V and 6 bases from J, the gap between germline ends came to 6 bases. For the CDR3, the DNA is TGTGCCACCAGTTTTGCGGATACGCAGTATTTT. The encoded protein is CATSFADTQYF.

V usage is TRBV3-1 (or the pseudogene TRBV3-2) and J usage is TRBJ2-2; D gene ambiguous. The V gene's germline CDR1 is LGHDT and CDR2 YNNKEL (reference sequence). V lost 4 bases to trimming and J lost 1 base, with 7 bases between them. The CDR3 covers 14 residues. CDR3 protein: CASSLTGNTGELFF. DNA for the CDR3: TGTGCCAGCAGCCTCACTGGGAACACCGGGGAGCTGTTTTTT.

The rearrangement joins TRBV4-2 to TRBJ1-1; 7 bases align to TRBD1. The CDR3 spans 13 residues. Germline V CDR1 and CDR2: LGHNA, YNFKEQ. Trimming cost V 2 bases and J 11 bases; bases outside gene matches: 8. CDR3 in DNA: TGTGCCAGCAGCCAAACACAGGGGCGTTTGGCTTTCTTT. Residues: CASSQTQGRLAFF.

J is TRBJ2-1 and V is TRBV7-3; D ambiguous. Per germline, CDR1 SGHTA and CDR2 FQGTGA. The ends were cut back, 2 bases at V and 7 bases at J, with 6 bases in the middle. This CDR3 region has 12 residues. This CDR3 reads CASSLDFNEQFF. The CDR3 DNA follows: TGTGCCAGCAGCTTAGACTTTAATGAGCAGTTCTTC.

This chain links TRBV7-9 with TRBJ1-1, with a possible D match to TRBD1 (5 bases). Trimming took 5 bases from V and 1 from J, leaving 8 bases between them. CDR1 and CDR2 (germline): SEHNR, FQNEAQ (reference sequence). The CDR3 contains 13 residues. The chain's CDR3 is CASSPTGNTEAFF. The DNA of the CDR3 is TGTGCCAGCAGCCCCACAGGGAACACTGAAGCTTTCTTT.

CDR3: CASSLDGTVKWGYTF. CDR3 nucleotides: TGTGCCAGCAGCTTGGATGGGACAGTCAAGTGGGGCTACACCTTC. This sequence joins TRBV5-4 and TRBJ1-2, with 7 nucleotides matching TRBD1. CDR1 and CDR2 (germline): SGHNT, YYREEE (reference sequence). The CDR3 is made up of 15 amino acids. V shed 0 bases and J 8 bases; nucleotides not matched to a gene: 10.

This clone was picked up a small number of times. The chain combines TRBV19 with TRBJ1-2; D is ambiguous. V dropped 4 bases and J dropped 4 bases, with 16 bases sitting between them. The CDR3 is made up of 15 amino acids. CDR1 is LNHDA and CDR2 is SQIVND in the germline V gene (reference sequence). The CDR3 protein is CASSTRTITGYGYTF. The DNA of the CDR3 is TGTGCCAGTAGTACAAGGACTATTACGGGCTATGGCTACACCTTC. Full variable domain (remainder filled in from reference TRBV19 and TRBJ1-2): DGGITQSPKYLFRKEGQNVTLSCEQNLNHDAMYWYRQDPGQGLRLIYYSQIVNDFQKGDIAEGYSVSREKKESFPLTVTSAQKNPTAFYLCASSTRTITGYGYTFGSGTRLTVV.

The rearrangement links TRBV19 to TRBJ1-4; tentative D call: TRBD1 (5 bases). The CDR3 spans 13 residues. CDR1 is LNHDA, CDR2 SQIVND, per germline (reference sequence). Trimming shortened V by 6 bases and J by 3 bases, and 8 bases separated the two germline ends. This CDR3 is CASRPTANEKLFF. In nucleotides, the CDR3 is TGTGCCAGTAGACCGACAGCTAATGAAAAACTGTTTTTT.

This clone has just one count. The genes are TRBV5-4 and TRBJ2-3; 9 bases fit TRBD2. The CDR3 runs 16 residues. The V gene end was trimmed by 2 bases and the J gene end by 1 base; junction bases not matched to a gene: 5. Germline loops: CDR1 SGHNT, CDR2 YYREEE (reference sequence). In nucleotides, the CDR3 is TGTGCCAGCAGCTTCCGCGGGGGGGCCGGCACAGATACGCAGTATTTT. Protein: CASSFRGGAGTDTQYF.

The chain is built from TRBV4-1 and TRBJ1-1, with a possible D match to TRBD1 (5 bases). Trimming stripped 0 bases from V and 6 bases from J, with 20 bases between. The CDR3 has 17 residues. In germline, CDR1 is MGHRA, CDR2 YSYEKL. The CDR3 nucleotides are TGCGCCAGCAGCCAAGATATCCGCCGCGGGACGGGGGCTGAAGCTTTCTTT. The encoded protein is CASSQDIRRGTGAEAFF.

The gene calls are TRBV2 and TRBJ2-5; TRBD1 might be the D (5 bases). V was cut by 6 bases and J by 5 bases, with 19 bases left in between. From germline, CDR1 is SNHLY and CDR2 FYNNEI. CDR3 size: 15 residues. The CDR3 DNA follows: TGTGCCAGCAGGATCCCTGGCAGGGTAGGGGAGACCCAGTACTTC. It is translated as CASRIPGRVGETQYF.

The rearrangement uses TRBV18 and TRBJ2-1, with 10 positions matching TRBD2. The CDR3 consists of 16 residues. Germline V CDR1 and CDR2: KGHSH, LQKENI. V dropped 5 bases and J dropped 7; count of bases not matched to a gene: 11. CDR3 sequence: CASSISSGGVLNEQFF. CDR3 DNA: TGTGCCAGCTCAATCTCTAGCGGGGGCGTACTTAATGAGCAGTTCTTC.

In DNA form, the CDR3 reads TGTGCCAGCAGCTTAAACCCGATAGCCGGGGAGCTGTTTTTT. Its translation: CASSLNPIAGELFF. The chain carries TRBV7-3 and TRBJ2-2; D is ambiguous. There are 14 residues in the CDR3. Deletions cut 1 base from V and 6 bases from J, with 9 bases between. CDR1 and CDR2 (germline): SGHTA, FQGTGA.

The chain links TRBV12-1 to TRBJ1-6. TRBV12-1 is shown as a pseudogene. The CDR3 consists of 16 residues. CDR3 sequence (DNA): TGTGCCAGCAGCCCCACGAGGTACGTTTATAATTCACCCCTCCACTTT. Amino acid sequence: CASSPTRYVYNSPLHF.

The chain couples TRBV4-1 to TRBJ2-7; perhaps TRBD2 as D (5 bases). The length of the CDR3 is 12 residues. V lost 3 bases, J lost 6 bases, and 9 bases lay in between. CDR1 MGHRA and CDR2 YSYEKL come from the germline V gene. The CDR3 nucleotides read TGCGCCAGCAGCCAGCGCGCGGGCGAGCAGTACTTC. Residues: CASSQRAGEQYF.

This sequence joins TRBV9 and TRBJ2-5; 7 bases line up with TRBD2. CDR1 is SGDLS and CDR2 is YYNGEE in the germline V gene. CDR3 length equals 16 residues. Trimming removed 0 bases from V and 1 base from J; junction bases left unmatched: 6. CDR3 in amino acids: CASSVGFGGGQETQYF. The CDR3 nucleotides are TGTGCCAGCAGCGTAGGTTTTGGCGGGGGCCAAGAGACCCAGTACTTC.

The table lists this clone with a few counts. The chain has TRBV2 and TRBJ2-2; 10 bases are a match to TRBD2. The J segment lost 2 bases and the V segment lost 9 bases, leaving 6 bases of the junction unmatched. CDR1 and CDR2 from the germline V gene are SNHLY and FYNNEI. This CDR3 is built from 15 residues. CDR3 in DNA: TGTGCCAGGGCTAGGACTAGCGGAAACACCGGGGAGCTGTTTTTT. Translation: CARARTSGNTGELFF.

The chain carries TRBV28 and TRBJ2-7, with D tentatively TRBD1 (5 bases). CDR1 and CDR2 (germline): MDHEN, SYDVKM. The CDR3 runs 12 residues. V was clipped by 6 bases and J by 4 bases, with 10 bases between them. In nucleotides, the CDR3 is TGTGCCAGCAGCTCGACAGATTACGAGCAGTACGTC. Protein: CASSSTDYEQYV.

This clone showed up just a few times. The chain links TRBV5-1 to TRBJ2-3; TRBD2 matches 10 bases. Germline-derived CDR1 and CDR2 are SGHRS and YFSETQ. J gave up 7 bases and V 0 bases, and 2 bases lay outside the gene matches. This CDR3 is built from 14 residues. Here the CDR3 reads CASSLDSGGNTQYF. The CDR3 region has the DNA TGCGCCAGCAGCTTGGATAGCGGGGGGAATACGCAGTATTTT.

V is TRBV7-3 and J is TRBJ2-2; D unclear. Germline V lookup: CDR1 SGHTA, CDR2 FQGTGA. V lost 0 bases to trimming and J lost 7 bases, with 6 bases between them. The CDR3 loop spans 13 amino acids. DNA for the CDR3: TGTGCCAGCAGCTTAACGGAGATCGGGGAGCTGTTTTTT. Amino acids: CASSLTEIGELFF.

The chain uses TRBV19 and TRBJ2-7; D is uncertain. Trimming shortened V by 5 bases and J by 0 bases, and 14 bases separated the two germline ends. Germline CDR1 reads LNHDA; CDR2 reads SQIVND (reference sequence). The CDR3 contains 15 residues. This CDR3 reads CASSPGLTFSYEQYV. As DNA, the CDR3 is TGTGCCAGTAGTCCTGGCCTCACGTTCTCCTACGAGCAGTACGTC.